This TCR beta chain was retrieved from a study of blood T cells in healthy people across ages. At the level of the study: About one barcoded beta molecule per two T cells was captured by template switching.

Primers used in a second PCR of about 7 to 11 cycles were a sample-barcoded 5' primer and a J-beta primer mix. A single record per CDR3 protein comes from TCRdb applying MiXCR to the 5' RACE reads. The top ten hold less than 2.5% of the sample, which has 1.5 million to 2 million distinct CDR3 sequences, roughly 49% seen once. V was pared by 1 base and J by 3 bases, with 8 bases of the junction left unmatched. CDR1 SGHVS and CDR2 FNYEAQ come from the germline V gene. This CDR3 contains 17 residues. The sequencing sample was made of blood. J is TRBJ2-5 and V is TRBV7-6, with 10 bases fitting TRBD2. This receptor was obtained from a woman aged 40 to 50 in good health. In DNA form, the CDR3 reads TGTGCCAGCAGCTTAGATGAAGCGGGGGGGCTCAAAGAGACCCAGTACTTC. Encoded protein: CASSLDEAGGLKETQYF.